The rows below give T cell receptor beta chains drawn from one sample of a study of blood T cell repertoires in COVID-19. Clones were read by immunoSEQ multiplex PCR, and TCRdb kept only the in-frame ones, dropping some. The table records about 410,000 clones, roughly 90% of them present only once. The sequenced sample consisted of peripheral blood. The receptors were gathered from a woman aged 30 to 39 with active or convalescent COVID-19. Both conserved end residues are part of each CDR3. Each record gives: V gene, J gene, clone size, D gene, CDR3 protein, CDR3 DNA. A D gene is named only where the DNA matches it firmly. Not all rows give a size; the values are once, few, many and, for expanded clones, a class.

v_gene: TRBV28
j_gene: TRBJ1-1
abundance: NA
d_gene: NA
CDR3aa: CASSPPRNTEAFF
CDR3nt: TGTGCCAGCAGCCCCCCGAGGAACACTGAAGCTTTCTTT

v_gene: TRBV4-1
j_gene: TRBJ2-1
abundance: NA
d_gene: TRBD1
CDR3aa: CASSHGQAQDQFF
CDR3nt: TGCGCCAGCAGCCACGGACAGGCCCAAGATCAGTTCTTC

v_gene: TRBV29-1
j_gene: TRBJ1-5
abundance: NA
d_gene: NA
CDR3aa: CSVSSGTGDQPQHF
CDR3nt: TGCAGCGTTTCATCCGGCACAGGAGATCAGCCCCAGCATTTT

v_gene: TRBV5-4
j_gene: TRBJ2-3
abundance: NA
d_gene: TRBD2
CDR3aa: CASSATSGNTDTQYF
CDR3nt: TGTGCCAGCAGCGCGACTAGCGGGAACACAGATACGCAGTATTTT

v_gene: TRBV12-2
j_gene: TRBJ2-3
abundance: NA
d_gene: NA
CDR3aa: CASPLERVGTDTQYF
CDR3nt: TGTGCAAGTCCGCTGGAGCGAGTTGGCACAGATACGCAGTATTTT

v_gene: TRBV3-1/TRBV3-2
j_gene: TRBJ1-2
abundance: NA
d_gene: NA
CDR3aa: CASSQGVATNYGYTF
CDR3nt: TGTGCCAGCAGCCAGGGAGTAGCTACTAACTATGGCTACACCTTC

v_gene: TRBV7-9
j_gene: TRBJ2-5
abundance: NA
d_gene: TRBD2
CDR3aa: CASSLVSGGKETQYF
CDR3nt: TGTGCCAGCAGCTTAGTAAGCGGGGGTAAAGAGACCCAGTACTTC

v_gene: TRBV2
j_gene: TRBJ1-5
abundance: NA
d_gene: TRBD1
CDR3aa: CASSEQGAGNQPQHF
CDR3nt: TGTGCCAGCAGTGAACAGGGGGCTGGCAATCAGCCCCAGCATTTT

v_gene: TRBV6-5
j_gene: TRBJ1-2
abundance: NA
d_gene: NA
CDR3aa: CASKFLNYYGYTF
CDR3nt: TGTGCCAGCAAGTTCCTTAACTACTATGGCTACACCTTC

v_gene: TRBV7-2
j_gene: TRBJ2-1
abundance: NA
d_gene: TRBD2
CDR3aa: CASRLAGGYNEQFF
CDR3nt: TGTGCCAGCAGGTTAGCGGGGGGTTACAATGAGCAGTTCTTC

v_gene: TRBV4-1
j_gene: TRBJ2-5
abundance: NA
d_gene: NA
CDR3aa: CASSQDNSRGTQYF
CDR3nt: TGCGCCAGCAGCCAAGATAACAGCCGGGGGACCCAGTACTTC

v_gene: TRBV7-9
j_gene: TRBJ2-1
abundance: NA
d_gene: TRBD1
CDR3aa: CASSTDLHRGDEQFF
CDR3nt: TGTGCCAGCAGCACAGACCTTCACAGGGGGGATGAGCAGTTCTTC

v_gene: TRBV29-1
j_gene: TRBJ2-5
abundance: NA
d_gene: TRBD1
CDR3aa: CSVRGTGGFYQETQYF
CDR3nt: TGCAGCGTCCGAGGGACAGGGGGATTTTACCAAGAGACCCAGTACTTC

v_gene: TRBV2
j_gene: TRBJ1-1
abundance: NA
d_gene: NA
CDR3aa: CASSEAQVGNTEAFF
CDR3nt: TGTGCCAGCAGTGAAGCGCAGGTGGGGAACACTGAAGCTTTCTTT

v_gene: TRBV30
j_gene: TRBJ1-3
abundance: NA
d_gene: TRBD1
CDR3aa: CAWSAGQGFGNTIYF
CDR3nt: TGTGCCTGGAGTGCTGGACAGGGGTTTGGAAACACCATATATTTT

v_gene: TRBV2
j_gene: TRBJ2-1
abundance: NA
d_gene: TRBD2
CDR3aa: CASRDAAGIGAGSSYNEQFF
CDR3nt: TGTGCCAGCAGGGACGCCGCCGGGATAGGAGCGGGGAGCTCCTACAATGAGCAGTTCTTC

v_gene: TRBV19
j_gene: TRBJ1-2
abundance: NA
d_gene: NA
CDR3aa: CASSDRPPLTF
CDR3nt: TGTGCCAGTAGCGACAGGCCTCCCCTCACCTTC

v_gene: TRBV18
j_gene: TRBJ2-5
abundance: once
d_gene: NA
CDR3aa: CASSPGTPKETQYF
CDR3nt: TGTGCCAGCTCACCAGGGACACCAAAAGAGACCCAGTACTTC

v_gene: TRBV7-9
j_gene: TRBJ2-5
abundance: NA
d_gene: NA
CDR3aa: CASSPHRLARETQYF
CDR3nt: TGTGCCAGCAGCCCGCACCGGTTAGCGAGGGAGACCCAGTACTTC

v_gene: TRBV29-1
j_gene: TRBJ1-2
abundance: NA
d_gene: NA
CDR3aa: CSVDGEQRGYGYTF
CDR3nt: TGCAGCGTTGACGGGGAGCAAAGAGGCTATGGCTACACCTTC

v_gene: TRBV6-5
j_gene: TRBJ1-2
abundance: NA
d_gene: NA
CDR3aa: CASRWGGFYGYTF
CDR3nt: TGTGCCAGCAGATGGGGAGGATTCTATGGCTACACCTTC

v_gene: TRBV5-4
j_gene: TRBJ2-1
abundance: once
d_gene: TRBD2
CDR3aa: CASSSGGSGAYNEQFF
CDR3nt: TGTGCCAGCAGCTCCGGAGGTAGCGGGGCGTACAATGAGCAGTTCTTC

v_gene: TRBV2
j_gene: TRBJ2-7
abundance: once
d_gene: TRBD2
CDR3aa: CASSKQRTSGAVTYEQYF
CDR3nt: TGTGCCAGCAGTAAACAGCGGACTAGCGGGGCTGTCACCTACGAGCAGTACTTC

v_gene: TRBV3-1/TRBV3-2
j_gene: TRBJ1-2
abundance: NA
d_gene: NA
CDR3aa: CASSQDVAGTGYTF
CDR3nt: TGTGCCAGCAGCCAAGATGTGGCGGGGACTGGCTACACCTTC

v_gene: TRBV3-1/TRBV3-2
j_gene: TRBJ2-3
abundance: NA
d_gene: NA
CDR3aa: CASRLAGTDTQYF
CDR3nt: TGTGCCAGCAGGTTAGCGGGCACAGATACGCAGTATTTT

v_gene: TRBV11-2
j_gene: TRBJ2-1
abundance: NA
d_gene: TRBD1
CDR3aa: CASSLDILRQGAGNNEQFF
CDR3nt: TGTGCCAGCAGCTTAGATATTTTGCGGCAGGGGGCTGGAAACAATGAGCAGTTCTTC

v_gene: TRBV6-2/TRBV6-3
j_gene: TRBJ2-2
abundance: NA
d_gene: TRBD2
CDR3aa: CASSDGLAGLFTGELFF
CDR3nt: TGTGCCAGCAGTGACGGACTAGCGGGACTTTTCACCGGGGAGCTGTTTTTT

v_gene: TRBV6-5
j_gene: TRBJ2-1
abundance: NA
d_gene: NA
CDR3aa: CASTGVEQFF
CDR3nt: TGTGCCAGCACCGGGGTAGAGCAGTTCTTC

v_gene: TRBV14
j_gene: TRBJ1-2
abundance: NA
d_gene: NA
CDR3aa: CASSQYRVGYGYTF
CDR3nt: TGTGCCAGCAGCCAGTACAGGGTTGGCTATGGCTACACCTTC

v_gene: TRBV10-3
j_gene: TRBJ2-7
abundance: NA
d_gene: NA
CDR3aa: CAISETDKYEQYF
CDR3nt: TGTGCCATCAGTGAGACGGACAAATACGAGCAGTACTTC

v_gene: TRBV6-5
j_gene: TRBJ2-7
abundance: NA
d_gene: TRBD1
CDR3aa: CASRNRQGKYEQYF
CDR3nt: TGTGCCAGCAGGAATCGACAGGGGAAGTACGAGCAGTACTTC

v_gene: TRBV18
j_gene: TRBJ2-2
abundance: NA
d_gene: TRBD2
CDR3aa: CASSPKREWTGELFF
CDR3nt: TGTGCCAGCTCACCAAAGCGGGAGTGGACCGGGGAGCTGTTTTTT

v_gene: TRBV11-3
j_gene: TRBJ2-3
abundance: NA
d_gene: TRBD2
CDR3aa: CASSLDPGRGGLTDTQYF
CDR3nt: TGTGCCAGCAGCTTAGATCCCGGGCGGGGGGGCCTGACAGATACGCAGTATTTT

v_gene: TRBV19
j_gene: TRBJ2-3
abundance: NA
d_gene: TRBD2
CDR3aa: CASSLRLAGGTDTQYF
CDR3nt: TGTGCCAGTAGTTTAAGACTAGCGGGAGGTACAGATACGCAGTATTTT

v_gene: TRBV13
j_gene: TRBJ1-5
abundance: NA
d_gene: TRBD1
CDR3aa: CASSVTLGTGDNQPQHF
CDR3nt: TGTGCCAGCAGCGTAACCCTCGGGACAGGGGACAATCAGCCCCAGCATTTT

v_gene: TRBV1
j_gene: TRBJ2-7
abundance: few
d_gene: NA
CDR3aa: CTSPDWASGSADKDFYEQYF
CDR3nt: NA

v_gene: TRBV29-1
j_gene: TRBJ2-2
abundance: NA
d_gene: TRBD1
CDR3aa: CSVETAGGTGELFF
CDR3nt: TGCAGCGTTGAAACGGCAGGGGGCACCGGGGAGCTGTTTTTT

v_gene: TRBV7-6
j_gene: TRBJ2-5
abundance: NA
d_gene: TRBD1
CDR3aa: CASSPEPGTGRKETQYF
CDR3nt: TGTGCCAGCAGCCCGGAACCCGGGACAGGGAGGAAGGAGACCCAGTACTTC

v_gene: TRBV3-1/TRBV3-2
j_gene: TRBJ1-6
abundance: once
d_gene: NA
CDR3aa: CASSQDRLSSPLHF
CDR3nt: TGTGCCAGCAGCCAAGACAGGTTGAGTTCACCCCTCCACTTT

v_gene: TRBV5-1
j_gene: TRBJ2-2
abundance: NA
d_gene: TRBD2
CDR3aa: CASSLAFSTSGSGELFF
CDR3nt: TGCGCCAGCAGCTTGGCGTTCAGTACTAGCGGGTCCGGGGAGCTGTTTTTT

v_gene: TRBV27
j_gene: TRBJ2-1
abundance: once
d_gene: NA
CDR3aa: CASSPQEWSNEQFF
CDR3nt: TGTGCCAGCAGTCCCCAAGAGTGGAGCAATGAGCAGTTCTTC

v_gene: TRBV10-2
j_gene: TRBJ2-7
abundance: NA
d_gene: NA
CDR3aa: CASRFEVNHEQYF
CDR3nt: TGCGCCAGCCGGTTTGAGGTTAACCACGAGCAGTACTTC

v_gene: TRBV15
j_gene: TRBJ1-4
abundance: NA
d_gene: NA
CDR3aa: CATSKEVYTEKLFF
CDR3nt: TGTGCCACCAGCAAAGAAGTCTATACTGAAAAACTGTTTTTT

v_gene: TRBV6-4
j_gene: TRBJ2-3
abundance: once
d_gene: TRBD2
CDR3aa: CASSDGAGGPSTDTQYF
CDR3nt: TGTGCCAGCAGTGACGGAGCGGGAGGGCCCTCGACAGATACGCAGTATTTT

v_gene: TRBV19
j_gene: TRBJ2-5
abundance: NA
d_gene: TRBD2
CDR3aa: CASSRSGLAGDQETQYF
CDR3nt: TGTGCCAGTAGCCGCAGTGGTCTAGCGGGGGACCAAGAGACCCAGTACTTC

v_gene: TRBV15
j_gene: TRBJ1-4
abundance: NA
d_gene: NA
CDR3aa: CATSRDYGGINEKLFF
CDR3nt: TGTGCCACCAGCAGAGATTATGGGGGGATAAATGAAAAACTGTTTTTT

v_gene: TRBV4-1
j_gene: TRBJ2-3
abundance: NA
d_gene: NA
CDR3aa: CASRGGQLTDTQYF
CDR3nt: TGCGCCAGCAGGGGAGGTCAACTCACAGATACGCAGTATTTT

v_gene: TRBV30
j_gene: TRBJ2-3
abundance: NA
d_gene: TRBD2
CDR3aa: CAWQSGRVFLDTQYF
CDR3nt: TGTGCCTGGCAAAGCGGGAGGGTTTTTTTAGATACGCAGTATTTT

v_gene: TRBV27
j_gene: TRBJ1-1
abundance: NA
d_gene: NA
CDR3aa: CASSQTQKGETEAFF
CDR3nt: TGTGCCAGCAGCCAGACACAAAAGGGGGAAACTGAAGCTTTCTTT

v_gene: TRBV18
j_gene: TRBJ1-2
abundance: NA
d_gene: NA
CDR3aa: CASSPPGAGVLNYGYTF
CDR3nt: TGTGCCAGCTCACCCCCCGGGGCAGGGGTCCTCAACTATGGCTACACCTTC

v_gene: TRBV20-1
j_gene: TRBJ2-5
abundance: few
d_gene: NA
CDR3aa: CSAVRETQYF
CDR3nt: TGCAGTGCCGTCCGGGAGACCCAGTACTTC

v_gene: TRBV6-1
j_gene: TRBJ2-7
abundance: NA
d_gene: TRBD2
CDR3aa: CASSDLGLAGYEQYF
CDR3nt: TGTGCCAGCAGTGACCTAGGACTAGCGGGCTACGAGCAGTACTTC